A selection of T cell receptor beta chains follows, all from one sample in a study of cytomegalovirus exposure and HLA in healthy donors. Data came from immunoSEQ multiplex PCR; TCRdb stores just in-frame clones and leaves some out. The sample has about 140,000 clones; roughly four fifths are singletons. What was sequenced was PBMCs. These receptors were collected from a man aged 25-40 years in good health and CMV-seropositive. CDR3s leave out the opening cysteine and the closing phenylalanine or tryptophan.

TRBV12-5	TRBJ1-5	ASGLAPTGVGPQH
TRBV7-9	TRBJ2-7	ASSFSGTPYEQY
TRBV6-6	TRBJ1-6	ASSDLTDLNSPLH
TRBV19	TRBJ2-1	ASSTGTDYNEQF
TRBV19	TRBJ1-5	ASSIDWEAQH
TRBV11-1	TRBJ2-1	ASVYSSGGFNEQF
TRBV27	TRBJ2-7	ASSPRLAGGSSYEQY
TRBV4-1	TRBJ1-2	ASSQGDVSGGYT
TRBV6-1	TRBJ1-5	ASTLQGVGQPQH
TRBV6-6	TRBJ1-5	ASIQGIGQPQH
TRBV5-1	TRBJ2-2	ASSLVQSGELF
TRBV28	TRBJ2-5	ASSLTGQGAGGTQY
TRBV6-1	TRBJ1-4	ASSGLPGDEKLF
TRBV15	TRBJ2-1	ATSKDPGLDNEQF
TRBV11-3	TRBJ2-2	ASTGGTRSGELF